This TCR beta chain was captured in a study of long-term antiretroviral therapy in people with HIV. CDR1 and CDR2 (germline): LGHNA, YSLEER. Trimming cost V 0 bases and J 2 bases, with 16 bases left between them. This CDR3 spans 17 amino acids. Runs used v3.0 of the immunoSEQ assay and were done at survey level. Method: immunoSEQ multiplex PCR; TCRdb's copy keeps in-frame clones and lacks some. The sample consists of some 30,000 clones, about 98% of them appearing once. This sequence joins TRBV4-3 and TRBJ2-5, with a possible D match to TRBD2 (6 bases). This receptor was taken from a young man with HIV. The source was unsorted PBMCs, collected 7.6 years after starting antiretroviral therapy. CDR3 protein: CASSQDAAGGDQETQYF. CDR3 sequence (DNA): TGCGCCAGCAGCCAAGACGCCGCTGGAGGGGATCAAGAGACCCAGTACTTC.